This entry describes one T cell receptor (beta chain). Its recognized antigen is unknown. No much larger clone is present one base from it, and per-base qualities are unavailable. These data originate in a study of shared clonotypes between healthy human individuals (dated by TCRdb to about 2020). A note on the overall study: Two women and a few men aged 18 to 49 years were included in the cohort. Different laboratories and diverse techniques were used to prepare libraries and sequence TCR repertoires, to increase sequencing depth and limit assay-specific biases. Per donor, three plates each were used for CD4 naive and CD4 memory, two for CD8 naive, and one for CD8 memory. The study deeply sequenced blood TCR repertoires of about five healthy adults to estimate repertoire size and the extent of clonotype sharing between individuals. Each donor's leukapheresis produced roughly between about 0.9 and 9.5 billion PBMCs.

Using the deep immunoSEQ assay, multiplex PCR amplified TCR CDR3 regions from genomic DNA. Extracted genomic DNA from each cell subset was spread evenly across all wells of several immunoSEQ 96-well plates, with each plate serving as a replicate. For sorted subsets, each replicate PCR was loaded with approximately 200 ng genomic DNA, equivalent to 25,000 to 35,000 T cell genomes. The purified libraries were quantified using a Qubit 3.0 fluorometer, sized with a Bioanalyzer 2100, and then quantified again using the KAPA Library Quantification kit. Each immunoSEQ 96-well plate was sequenced on its own single-read 150-cycle Illumina NextSeq 550 flow cell. From the authors' description of their analysis: Because only junctional sequences without quality scores were contained in the immunoSEQ output, filtering matching that applied to full-length reads could not be performed. Sequences were annotated with PyIR, a Python wrapper for IgBLAST v1.9, using IMGT germline references to assign V/J genes and CDR3. Any read was removed if the V/J assignment was weak (E-value above 1e-6), the CDR3 was missing, or the read contained stop codons, out-of-frame junctions, or ambiguous translated residues. V3J clonotypes were defined as sequences sharing an identical inferred V gene, J gene, and CDR3 amino acid sequence. To compute the percentage overlap between repertoires, the number of shared unique clonotypes was divided by the size of the smaller repertoire. Richness of each repertoire was evaluated using RTK rarefaction, the Chao1 estimator, and Recon v2.1 estimates of unobserved clonotypes. Generation probabilities were computed with OLGA for all TCRbeta clonotypes obtained by the gDNA method from several donors. Here the immuneACCESS table is served through TCRdb, limited to in-frame sequences with V and J called. Missing clones are a known gap in these copies; in checked studies unresolved V genes cover under half, and the rest lacks a known reason. V and J calls and clone size are those listed in that table; D and trimming were worked out from the DNA. The sample table holds roughly 1,500,000 clones, of which 95% to 99% were seen once. The biggest ten clones account for roughly 0.42% of the sample.

The donors were healthy, HIV-negative adults who had no recently reported acute infections or vaccinations. Every donor was a Caucasian adult residing in Nashville, Tennessee, USA. CD4+ T cells were enriched by magnetic negative selection; naive cells were then positively selected on CD45RA, and the negative fraction formed the memory subset. Blood was obtained by leukapheresis, after which PBMCs were separated by Ficoll-Histopaque density gradient centrifugation and cryopreserved in liquid nitrogen vapor phase. Analytical flow cytometry was used to check the purity and quantity of every magnetically sorted T cell population. From each sorted fraction, genomic DNA was isolated and quantified by UV absorbance on a Nanodrop 2000c. From the germline V gene, CDR1 is SQVTM and CDR2 is ANQGSEA. The CDR3 runs 14 amino acids, cysteine and phenylalanine included. Only the CDR3 DNA stays, 42 bases, in frame from base 1. Cut back by 8 bases and 1 base, the V and J ends lie 17 bases apart.

Summary of the overall study and its limitations: Even with the large sequencing depth, rarefaction of the sorted-subset datasets indicated that sequencing was incomplete. Based on pairwise subsampling, the degree of clonotype sharing among donors was expected to be affected by sequencing depth. Compared with non-shared clonotypes, the clonotypes found in all four sorted-subset donors had higher generation probabilities. Sampling was restricted to blood, and TCR repertoires in tissues likely differ from the TCR repertoires found in blood. Sharing across several donors was observed for around 4.8% of naive CD4, over 3% of naive CD8, 2.3% of memory CD4, and roughly 0.43% of memory CD8 clonotypes. Naive subsets generally had larger estimated clonotype richness than memory subsets did. The genetic and exposure-history diversity represented was limited by the small number of donors.

The chain uses TRBV29-1 and TRBJ1-2; no D segment can be confidently identified. Sequenced: naive CD4+ T cells sorted from blood. Explained via the paper, the cell subset or site label denotes: CD45RA+ positively selected. This receptor was identified in a man aged 25-45 years in good health. The base sequence is TGCAGCCCACAGCTCGGGGTTTTTAACTATGGCTACACCTTC. It codes for CSPQLGVFNYGYTF.